The 2 T cell receptor beta chains presented below share a single source sample, sequenced in a study of cytomegalovirus exposure and HLA in healthy donors. TCRdb's table, derived via immunoSEQ multiplex PCR, lists solely in-frame clones and lacks some. The sample contains roughly 130,000 clones, nearly 90% of which appear only once. The sequenced sample was PBMCs. The receptors stem from a young woman in good health and CMV-seropositive.

The chain combines TRBV2 with TRBJ2-1; 7 nucleotides line up with TRBD2. This CDR3 comprises 16 residues. Germline trimming cut 4 bases from V and 0 bases from J; bases unmatched to any gene: 6. Germline V gives CDR1 SNHLY, CDR2 FYNNEI. CDR3 loop: CASSGQRGDSYNEQFF. CDR3 DNA: TGTGCCAGCAGTGGGCAACGGGGGGACTCCTACAATGAGCAGTTCTTC. Using reference TRBV2 and TRBJ2-1 for the parts outside the CDR3, the full variable domain is EPEVTQTPSHQVTQMGQEVILRCVPISNHLYFYWYRQILGQKVEFLVSFYNNEISEKSEIFDDQFSVERPDGSNFTLKIRSTKLEDSAMYFCASSGQRGDSYNEQFFGPGTRLTVL.

The chain is built from TRBV28 and TRBJ1-1; no firm D call. CDR3 length: 13 amino acids. Germline V gene lookup returns CDR1 MDHEN and CDR2 SYDVKM. V gave up 8 bases and J gave up 0 bases, with 10 bases separating them. The CDR3 protein is CASDGIMNTEAFF. The DNA for the CDR3 is TGTGCCAGCGACGGGATAATGAACACTGAAGCTTTCTTT. The full variable domain, with the rest looked up from reference TRBV28 and TRBJ1-1, is DVKVTQSSRYLVKRTGEKVFLECVQDMDHENMFWYRQDPGLGLRLIYFSYDVKMKEKGDIPEGYSVSREKKERFSLILESASTNQTSMYLCASDGIMNTEAFFGQGTRLTVV.